This TCR beta chain was captured by sequencing in a study of blood T cell repertoires in COVID-19. The method was immunoSEQ multiplex PCR; TCRdb's version includes in-frame clones alone and lacks a portion of them. The table includes some 500,000 clones, more than 75% detected once. CDR3 size: 15 residues. Germline V lookup: CDR1 MNHEY, CDR2 SVGAGI. Trimming took 0 bases from V and 6 from J, leaving 9 bases between them. V usage is TRBV6-5 and J usage is TRBJ1-6; the D gene is possibly TRBD1 (6 bases). Input material: PBMCs or T cells enriched from blood (not recorded which). The source of this sequence is a woman in her forties who had recovered from COVID-19. The CDR3 DNA is TGTGCCAGCAGTTACTCGGGACACCCTAATTCACCCCTCCACTTT. Translated: CASSYSGHPNSPLHF.